This T cell receptor beta chain originates from a study of CD8 T cells in Susac syndrome. General study points: As acknowledged by the study, its TCR sequencing and HLA analysis included a relatively small number of individuals.

Reverse transcription of roughly 0.5 to 1 ug RNA used random hexamers. Amplification of TCR beta CDR3 across 54 Vbeta and 13 Jbeta was performed with immunoSEQ multiplex PCR. TCRdb ran MiXCR on the immunoSEQ multiplex PCR reads and lists one entry per CDR3 protein. The sample holds 70,000 or so distinct CDR3 sequences, about 95% seen once. CDR1 LNHDA and CDR2 SQIVND come from the germline V gene (reference sequence). This CDR3 has 13 amino acids. Losses at the gene ends were 7 bases for V and 9 bases for J; bases not matched to a gene: 4. Concerning this clonotype: Its target is unknown.

This TCR came from a human donor with multiple sclerosis. This sequence joins TRBV19 and TRBJ2-1, with 12 nucleotides matching TRBD2. The sample taken for sequencing was CD8+ T cells from PBMCs. CDR3 protein: CASTELAGGEQFF. The DNA for the CDR3 is TGTGCCAGTACCGAACTAGCGGGGGGTGAGCAGTTCTTC. Looking up the rest from reference TRBV19 and TRBJ2-1 gives the full variable domain: DGGITQSPKYLFRKEGQNVTLSCEQNLNHDAMYWYRQDPGQGLRLIYYSQIVNDFQKGDIAEGYSVSREKKESFPLTVTSAQKNPTAFYLCASTELAGGEQFFGPGTRLTVL.